Presented here are 3 T cell receptor beta chains from one specimen sequenced in a study of OX40 agonist ivuxolimab in advanced cancers. TCRdb keeps only in-frame clones here, not all; method: immunoSEQ multiplex PCR. The data contain 48,000 or so clones, around 86% of them singletons. This sample comprised CD4+ or CD8+ T cells sorted from blood, obtained in a trial of the OX40 agonist ivuxolimab. The receptor source for this set is an adult with an advanced solid tumor such as melanoma, head and neck, liver or kidney cancer.

The CDR3 bases are TGTGCCAGCAGCTTAGCCGGGACTAGCGGCTACAATGAGCAGTTCTTC. Its translation: CASSLAGTSGYNEQFF. The chain has TRBV7-9 and TRBJ2-1; 11 bases match TRBD2. The V segment lost 0 bases and the J segment 3 bases; nucleotides outside the gene matches: 1. CDR1 is SEHNR and CDR2 is FQNEAQ in the germline V gene (reference sequence). The CDR3 consists of 16 residues. The entire variable domain, with the rest obtained from reference TRBV7-9 and TRBJ2-1, is as follows: DTGVSQNPRHKITKRGQNVTFRCDPISEHNRLYWYRQTLGQGPEFLTYFQNEAQLEKSRLLSDRFSAERPKGSFSTLEIQRTEQGDSAMYLCASSLAGTSGYNEQFFGPGTRLTVL.

The chain is built from TRBV4-3 and TRBJ2-1, with 7 bases fitting TRBD2. Germline V CDR1 and CDR2: LGHNA, YSLEER. The CDR3 extends over 15 amino acids. Trimming took 4 bases from V and 3 from J; bases not matched to a gene: 6. The CDR3 here is CASSLRTSGYNEQFF. DNA for the CDR3: TGCGCCAGCAGCCTTCGGACTAGTGGCTACAATGAGCAGTTCTTC.

The rearrangement uses TRBV6-5 and TRBJ1-1, with no clear D. The length of the CDR3 is 14 residues. The V end was cut by 0 bases, the J end by 4 bases, with 9 bases between. Germline CDR1 MNHEY, CDR2 SVGAGI. The CDR3 DNA sequence: TGTGCCAGCAGTTACTCGCCACGGCGCACTGAAGCTTTCTTT. Translating it yields CASSYSPRRTEAFF.